This T cell receptor beta chain was recovered during a study of T-cell reconstitution after alpha-beta-depleted transplantation in children. Trimming shortened V by 3 bases and J by 13 bases, and 13 bases separated the two germline ends. The CDR3 spans 12 residues. Per germline, CDR1 DFQATT and CDR2 SNEGSKA (reference sequence). Unique molecular identifiers tagged the TCRbeta library. A single record per CDR3 protein comes from TCRdb applying MiXCR to the PCR reads. The repertoire has approximately 640,000 distinct CDR3 sequences, around 16% of them found once; the top ten carry around 0.96%. This sequence was found in a human donor who donated a stem cell graft to a child with acute myeloid leukemia. Sequenced material: PBMCs from the stem cell graft donor, taken from the stem cell graft. This sequence joins TRBV20-1 and TRBJ1-6, with D unclear. Written as DNA, the CDR3 is TGCAGTGCTAGGCCCCTGATCGAGCCCCTCCACTTT. Amino acids: CSARPLIEPLHF.